A selection of T cell receptor beta chains follows, all from one sample in a study of cytomegalovirus exposure and HLA in healthy donors. Generated by immunoSEQ multiplex PCR, the TCRdb table keeps only in-frame clones and is missing some. The sample contains 170,000 or so clones, around three quarters of which appear only once. Sequencing used PBMCs. The receptors were sampled from a man between 35 and 55 years old in good health and CMV-seronegative. CDR3s leave out the opening cysteine and the closing phenylalanine or tryptophan. Fields, in order: J gene, V gene, CDR3 protein.

j_call: TRBJ2-3
v_call: TRBV27
cdr3_aa: ASSLGTGRGGNPQY

j_call: TRBJ2-4
v_call: TRBV9
cdr3_aa: ASSLSTGLKKNIQY

j_call: TRBJ2-7
v_call: TRBV6-4
cdr3_aa: ASRVLSRGLYEQY

j_call: TRBJ1-2
v_call: TRBV19
cdr3_aa: ASTPTNYGYT

j_call: TRBJ2-1
v_call: TRBV9
cdr3_aa: ASSLADYNEQF

j_call: TRBJ1-1
v_call: TRBV7-9
cdr3_aa: ASSPRGGAEAF

j_call: TRBJ2-7
v_call: TRBV6-5
cdr3_aa: ASRGGSYEQY

j_call: TRBJ2-5
v_call: TRBV6-5
cdr3_aa: ATVEDASETQY

j_call: TRBJ1-2
v_call: TRBV5-4
cdr3_aa: ASSWAQGYAPNYGYT

j_call: TRBJ2-3
v_call: TRBV4-3
cdr3_aa: ASSQDWLTGKDTQY

j_call: TRBJ2-3
v_call: TRBV5-6
cdr3_aa: ASSLDLTGGITDTQY

j_call: TRBJ1-4
v_call: TRBV19
cdr3_aa: ASSIVGGSNEKLF

j_call: TRBJ2-5
v_call: TRBV7-2
cdr3_aa: ASSLSRQGETQY

j_call: TRBJ1-1
v_call: TRBV9
cdr3_aa: ASSGTGDTEAF

j_call: TRBJ2-1
v_call: TRBV28
cdr3_aa: ASEKPVGLANEQF

j_call: TRBJ2-7
v_call: TRBV20-1
cdr3_aa: SARGSYEQY

j_call: TRBJ1-2
v_call: TRBV5-4
cdr3_aa: ASSPPTADYGYT